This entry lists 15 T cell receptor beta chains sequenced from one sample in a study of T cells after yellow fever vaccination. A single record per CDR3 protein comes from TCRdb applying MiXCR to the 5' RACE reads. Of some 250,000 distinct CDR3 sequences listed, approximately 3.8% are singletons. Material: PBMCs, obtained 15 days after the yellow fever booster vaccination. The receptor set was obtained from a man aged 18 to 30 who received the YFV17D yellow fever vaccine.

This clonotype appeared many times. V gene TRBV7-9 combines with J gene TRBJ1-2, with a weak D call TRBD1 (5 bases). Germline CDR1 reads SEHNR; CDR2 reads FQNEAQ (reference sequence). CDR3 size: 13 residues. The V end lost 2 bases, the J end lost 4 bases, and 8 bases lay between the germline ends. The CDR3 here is CASSLQGIYGYTF. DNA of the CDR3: TGTGCCAGCAGCTTACAGGGTATCTATGGCTACACCTTC.

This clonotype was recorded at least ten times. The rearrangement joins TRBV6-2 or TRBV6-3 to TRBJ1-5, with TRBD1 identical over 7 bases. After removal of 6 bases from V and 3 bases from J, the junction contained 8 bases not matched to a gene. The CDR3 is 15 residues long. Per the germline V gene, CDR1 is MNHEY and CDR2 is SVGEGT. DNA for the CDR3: TGTGCCAGCAGATCTTCAGGGGGGGACAATCAGCCCCAGCATTTT. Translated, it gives CASRSSGGDNQPQHF.

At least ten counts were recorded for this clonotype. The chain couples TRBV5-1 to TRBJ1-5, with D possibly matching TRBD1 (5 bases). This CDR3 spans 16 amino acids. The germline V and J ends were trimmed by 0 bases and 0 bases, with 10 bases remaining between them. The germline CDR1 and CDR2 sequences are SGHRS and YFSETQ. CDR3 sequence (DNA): TGCGCCAGCAGCTTGGAAGCAGGGACTAGCAATCAGCCCCAGCATTTT. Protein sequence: CASSLEAGTSNQPQHF.

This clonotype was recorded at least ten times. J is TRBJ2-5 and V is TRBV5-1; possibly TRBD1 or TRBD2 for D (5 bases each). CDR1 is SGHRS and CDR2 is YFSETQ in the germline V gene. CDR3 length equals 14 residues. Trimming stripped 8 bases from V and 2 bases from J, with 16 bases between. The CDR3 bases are TGCGCCAGTCAAAAGGGGACGGAACAAGAGACCCAGTACTTC. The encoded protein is CASQKGTEQETQYF.

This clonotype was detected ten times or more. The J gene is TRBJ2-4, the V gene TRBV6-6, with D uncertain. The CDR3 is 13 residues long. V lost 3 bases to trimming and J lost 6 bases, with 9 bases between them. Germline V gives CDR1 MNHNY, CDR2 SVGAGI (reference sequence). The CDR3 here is CASSYGILNIQYF. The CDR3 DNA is TGTGCCAGCAGTTATGGCATTTTAAACATTCAGTACTTC.

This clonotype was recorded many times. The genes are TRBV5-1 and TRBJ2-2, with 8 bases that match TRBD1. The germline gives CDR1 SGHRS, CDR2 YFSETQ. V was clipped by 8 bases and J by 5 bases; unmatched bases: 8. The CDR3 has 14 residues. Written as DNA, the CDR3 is TGCGCCAGTACCCAGGGGGCTGTGACCGGGGAGCTGTTTTTT. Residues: CASTQGAVTGELFF.

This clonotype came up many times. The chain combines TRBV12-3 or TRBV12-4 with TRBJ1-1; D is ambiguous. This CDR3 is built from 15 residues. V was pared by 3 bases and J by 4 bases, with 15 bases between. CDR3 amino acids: CASSFLPGTGTEAFF. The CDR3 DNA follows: TGTGCCAGCAGTTTTCTACCGGGCACGGGCACTGAAGCTTTCTTT.

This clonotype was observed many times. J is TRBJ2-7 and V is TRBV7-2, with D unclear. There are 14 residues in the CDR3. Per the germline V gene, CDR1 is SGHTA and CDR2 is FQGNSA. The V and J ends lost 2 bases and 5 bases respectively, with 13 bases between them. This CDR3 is CASSLFRLHHEQYV. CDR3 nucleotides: TGTGCCAGCAGCTTATTTAGGCTTCACCACGAGCAGTACGTC.

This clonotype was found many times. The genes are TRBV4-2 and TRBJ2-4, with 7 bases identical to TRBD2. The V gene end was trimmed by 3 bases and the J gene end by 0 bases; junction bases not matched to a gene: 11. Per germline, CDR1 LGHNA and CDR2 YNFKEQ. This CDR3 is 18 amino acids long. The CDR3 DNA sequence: TGTGCCAGCAGCCAGGAAGGGAGGGCGTCTCTAGCCAAAAACATTCAGTACTTC. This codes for CASSQEGRASLAKNIQYF.

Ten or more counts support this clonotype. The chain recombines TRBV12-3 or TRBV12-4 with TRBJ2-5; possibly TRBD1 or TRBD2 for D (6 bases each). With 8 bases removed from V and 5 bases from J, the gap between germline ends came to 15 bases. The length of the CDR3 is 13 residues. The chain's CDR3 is CASGRGEGETQYF. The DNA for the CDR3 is TGTGCCAGCGGTAGGGGGGAAGGGGAGACCCAGTACTTC.

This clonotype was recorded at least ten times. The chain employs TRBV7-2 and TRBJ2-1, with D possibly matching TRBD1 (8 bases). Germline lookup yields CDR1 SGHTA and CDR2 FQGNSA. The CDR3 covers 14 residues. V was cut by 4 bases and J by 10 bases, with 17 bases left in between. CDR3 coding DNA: TGTGCCAGCAGCTCTTTGGACAGGGAGGGCGAGCAGTTCTTC. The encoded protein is CASSSLDREGEQFF. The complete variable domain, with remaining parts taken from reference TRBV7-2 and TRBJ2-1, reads GAGVSQSPSNKVTEKGKDVELRCDPISGHTALYWYRQSLGQGLEFLIYFQGNSAPDKSGLPSDRFSAERTGGSVSTLTIQRTQQEDSAVYLCASSSLDREGEQFFGPGTRLTVL.

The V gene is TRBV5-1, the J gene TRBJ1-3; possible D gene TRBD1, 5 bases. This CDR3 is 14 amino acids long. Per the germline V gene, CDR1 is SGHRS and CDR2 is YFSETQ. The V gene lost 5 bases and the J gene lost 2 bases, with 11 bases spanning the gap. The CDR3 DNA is TGCGCCAGCAGAATGGAGGGACCTGGAAACACCATATATTTT. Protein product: CASRMEGPGNTIYF.

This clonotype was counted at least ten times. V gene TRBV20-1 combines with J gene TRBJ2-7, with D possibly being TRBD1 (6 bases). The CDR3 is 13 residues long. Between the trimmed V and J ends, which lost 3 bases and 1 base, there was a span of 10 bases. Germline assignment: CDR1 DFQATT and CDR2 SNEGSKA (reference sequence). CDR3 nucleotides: TGCAGTGCTAGTTACCAGGGGTCCTACGAGCAGTACGTC. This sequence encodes CSASYQGSYEQYV.

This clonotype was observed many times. The CDR3 here is CASEPLLGSGSTDTQYF. The CDR3 DNA reads as TGTGCCAGCGAGCCACTTTTGGGTAGCGGAAGCACAGATACGCAGTATTTT. This rearrangement joins TRBV28 to TRBJ2-3, with D possibly being TRBD2 (6 bases). The germline gives CDR1 MDHEN, CDR2 SYDVKM. The CDR3 totals 17 residues. Trimming took 8 bases from V and 0 from J, leaving 21 bases between them.

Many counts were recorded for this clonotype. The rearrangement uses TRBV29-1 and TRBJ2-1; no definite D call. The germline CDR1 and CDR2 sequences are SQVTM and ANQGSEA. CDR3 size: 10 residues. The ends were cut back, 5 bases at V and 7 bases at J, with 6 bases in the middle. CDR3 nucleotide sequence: TGCAGCGTTATGCGGAATGAGCAGTTCTTC. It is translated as CSVMRNEQFF.